Reported below is one TCR beta chain. Its antigen is still unknown. Per-base quality was not reported, and no clone a single base away is much larger than it. The cohort comprised around 690 healthy bone marrow donors. All cohort members were sampled while nominally healthy, although unrecorded immune exposures were likely present. The donor was CMV seropositive and was included in the group of some 290 seropositive cohort members. Every donor gave a peripheral blood sample, and the peripheral blood mononuclear cells from that sample were used for TCR beta sequencing. The Qiagen DNeasy Blood Extraction Kit was used to extract genomic DNA from the blood cell samples. The CDR3 starts with the cysteine, ends with the phenylalanine, and has 14 residues. Only CDR3 DNA remains: 42 bases, in frame from the first base. CDR1 SGDLS and CDR2 YYNGEE were looked up in the germline V gene. Here V drops 3 bases and J drops 5 bases, and the junction holds 5 bases not matched to any gene.

The method was the immunoSEQ multiplex PCR assay. For the multiplex PCR, a mixture combining 60 forward primers for TCR Vbeta segments and 13 reverse primers for TCR Jbeta segments was used. The CDR3 region of rearranged TCR beta genes was amplified from genomic DNA by a multiplex PCR assay. On the Illumina HiSeq System, the amplified TCR beta libraries were sequenced as 87-base-pair reads. The authors' pipeline ran thus. Across the 670 or so repertoires, a later analysis counted roughly 77 million unique TCR beta chains, approximately 10 million of which were shared by at least two donors. To remove PCR and sequencing errors, raw reads were error-corrected and collapsed into unique sequences using a nearest-neighbor algorithm that merged closely related sequences. Alignment of CDR3 sequences to IMGT reference sequences was used to assign V, D and J gene segments. Each retained sequence needed at least a six-nucleotide match to both a V gene segment and a J gene segment. A rearrangement was called productive if the CDR3 had no stop codons and remained in frame with V and J, and every other rearrangement was called non-productive. Following IMGT convention, CDR3 was defined as the stretch from the second conserved V-encoded cysteine to the conserved J-encoded phenylalanine. The earlier analysis of roughly 590 of the donors excluded any sequence lacking an unambiguous match to a single V gene segment. An earlier analysis of 450 to 650 of the donors called V segments functional above 56.7% productive rearrangements and segregating when the between-donor standard deviation exceeded 5%. A statistical classification framework was built for diagnosing cytomegalovirus status from the catalog of TCR beta chain sequences. V and J gene assignment, in a later analysis, came from comparing TCR nucleotide sequences with IMGT/GENE-DB human TR gene sequences. The TCRdist pipeline was used in a later analysis to assign CDR3 sequences and most-parsimonious VDJ recombination scenarios. A later analysis defined each TCR beta chain by its CDR3 amino acid sequence plus V-gene family, and excluded reads lacking a unique V-gene family. In a later analysis, 500 to 700 highly shared, low-generation-probability nucleotide sequences were removed to address suspected cross-contamination and a sequencing artifact. In a later analysis, a clonal expansion index was calculated for each public chain from normalized within-repertoire ranks of inferred template counts. In a later analysis, generation probabilities were computed with a VDJ recombination model fitted to out-of-frame rearrangements, and the resulting probabilities were checked against IGoR. In a later analysis, TCR-TCR, TCR-HLA and TCR-CMV co-occurrence was scored with hypergeometric tests, and a repertoire-size bias correction was applied to TCR pairs. To estimate false discovery rates, a later analysis permuted the HLA or CMV assignments 20 times. In a later analysis, co-occurring TCRs were grouped using DBSCAN, with TCRdist sequence similarity added in when clustering inside HLA-allele-positive subsets. Co-occurrence clustering excluded repertoires with fewer than 30,000 or more than 120,000 public chains, plus five with anomalous nucleotide sharing. The source is immuneACCESS, and TCRdb retained only in-frame sequences with V and J called. Part of the clones is not carried over; for the studies checked, unresolved V genes explain less than half of this, and the remainder is unexplained. V and J calls and clone size are those listed in that table; D and trimming were worked out from the DNA. This sample lists roughly 80,000 clones; roughly 69% were detected once. About 6.9% of the sample is held by the ten biggest clonotypes.

The entry originates in a study of cytomegalovirus exposure and HLA in healthy donors listed by TCRdb under 2017. With regard to the full study: According to an earlier analysis of 450 to 650 of the donors, about 179 million T cells yielded roughly 100 million unique TCR beta sequences and around 280 Gb of sequence data. An early release covering 500 to 750 HLA-typed donors comprised approximately 290 gigabases of sequencing data and around 85 million unique TCR sequences. Of the 300 to 400 genotyped donors, roughly 85% fell in the genetic ancestry cluster associated with self-reported Caucasian donors. The study aimed to test whether signatures of past pathogen exposure could be identified by cataloging public T cell receptors. Using immunosequencing, the study profiled T cell repertoires from some 670 subjects and related those repertoires to cytomegalovirus serostatus. Besides the first cohort of roughly 700 subjects, a separate validation cohort made up of around 120 different subjects was used. To predict cytomegalovirus infection status, the study combined high-throughput TCR immunosequencing, statistical association of individual TCRs with disease status, and machine learning. A later analysis re-examined previously published TCR beta repertoires from roughly 720 donors and added high-resolution HLA genotyping to investigate patterns of TCR occurrence. Rather than drawing on any new phenotypic data, the later analysis identified candidate immune exposures from TCR beta sequences and the way those sequences occurred across donors. An earlier analysis of a few hundred of the donors applied high-throughput TCR beta sequencing to assess whether each TCR beta V gene segment acted as functional or pseudogenic. Donor age, sex, ethnicity and CMV serostatus were collected together with the repertoire data. A later genetic analysis took genome-wide SNP genotypes for about 55% of the 666 donors and used that subset as a discovery cohort. All discovery cohort repertoires had been generated using a single sequencing platform. HLA typing included class I and class II loci at four-digit resolution. The number of donors typed differed by locus, with about 629-630 for A, B, C, DRB1 and DQB1, more than 500 for DQA1, approximately 580 for DPA1, and some 440 for DPB1. Roughly 5 DR-DQ haplotypes were handled as single units for association and clustering, since linkage in the cohort was strong. Among about 400 genotyped donors of the cohort, an average of approximately 200,000 unique TCR beta nucleotide sequences was sequenced per donor, of which 15% to 20% were non-productive.

Study-wide findings and limitations: The presence/absence analyses assumed that sequencing depth was roughly uniform across donors, and that assumption may not be true. Cytomegalovirus status was reported to be diagnosed by the classifier with high specificity and sensitivity in both the original and validation cohorts. Fewer than 20 rarely observed V segments, including chromosome 9 orphons, were excluded from the earlier analysis of some 590 of the donors because counts were too low. This cohort had only TCR beta chains sequenced, and the lack of alpha or paired-chain data limited which features could be detected. In an earlier analysis of some 640 of the donors, most TCR beta V segments were observed in productive rearrangements about 87% or about 30% of the time, broadly matching IMGT annotations. Assigning TCR associations to individual alleles was difficult when HLA alleles, especially DR and DQ, strongly co-occurred. According to a later analysis, most CMV-associated TCR beta chains appeared to be HLA-restricted, and the HLA associations seemed to be driven largely by CMV exposure. Immune exposure information for the cohort was limited to CMV serostatus. According to a later analysis, parvovirus B19, influenza, CMV and Epstein-Barr virus appeared linked to several top co-occurrence clusters. A further reported finding was that TCR beta sequences accurately predicted the HLA-A and HLA-B alleles for most subjects in the first cohort. Compared with the approximately 600-donor mean, donors in an Asian-associated ancestry cluster had fewer N-insertions in productive TCRs, according to a later genetic analysis. In vitro tests confirmed that a few of the cytomegalovirus-associated TCR beta chains recognize cytomegalovirus antigens. Linkage disequilibrium might explain the correlated functional status among segregating V segments, but an unknown experimental factor could not be ruled out. In a later analysis, the rate of TCR association differed among HLA loci, with DRB1 alleles having the most associated TCRs and HLA-C alleles having the fewest. A later analysis associated 17,000 or so TCR beta sequences with specific HLA alleles at a false discovery rate of 0.05. In a later analysis, HLA-associated TCR beta chains showed more clonal expansion and lower generation probabilities than non-associated chains that were equally common. An association between a missense DCLRE1C variant and V-gene and J-gene trimming of TCR beta chains was found in a later genetic analysis and replicated in an independent cohort. Most TCR sequences were seen in very few donors, while some public TCRs were found in many individuals. Some IMGT-functional V segments, including TRBV6-2 and TRBV6-3, could not be told apart with the 87-base-pair reads, so those segments were excluded. In the study, some 160 TCR beta chains were listed as associated with cytomegalovirus. Because HLA typing was unavailable for some donors at each locus, only the typed subset was used in association tests. A cluster of highly shared sequence variants was judged likely to represent a technical artifact of the sequencing pipeline. The authors suggested that the approach could potentially be generalized to other disease states and immunological phenotypes.

Recombination joined TRBV9 with TRBJ1-2; TRBD1 matches 9 bases in the middle. Sequences were obtained from PBMCs. This TCR was recovered from a woman between 50 and 59 years old in good health and CMV-seropositive. The nucleotide sequence reads TGTGCCAGCAGCGCCCGGGGACAGGGTTATGGCTACACCTTC. This translates into CASSARGQGYGYTF. The full variable domain, with segments outside the CDR3 supplied by the reference TRBV9 and TRBJ1-2 proteins, appears as DSGVTQTPKHLITATGQRVTLRCSPRSGDLSVYWYQQSLDQGLQFLIQYYNGEERAKGNILERFSAQQFPDLHSELNLSSLELGDSALYFCASSARGQGYGYTFGSGTRLTVV.